The T cell receptor (beta chain) under discussion was sequenced for a study of CD8 T cells in Susac syndrome. Study-level findings and limits: In its TCR sequencing and HLA analysis, the study acknowledged that the number of individuals was relatively small.

CDR1 is LGHNA, CDR2 YNFKEQ, per germline. This CDR3 comprises 14 residues. Trimming took 1 base from V and 8 from J, leaving 11 bases between them. The authors sequenced TCR beta from blood CD8+ and CD4+ T cells. CD8+ and CD4+ T cells were negatively isolated; TEMRA cells were FACS-enriched. In regard to this clonotype: Its antigen is as yet unknown.

The authors reverse transcribed 0.5 to 1 ug RNA with random hexamers. Amplification of TCR beta CDR3 was carried out by immunoSEQ multiplex PCR, which covered 54 Vbeta and 13 Jbeta segments. TCRdb fed the immunoSEQ multiplex PCR reads into MiXCR, producing one record per CDR3 protein. The sample records about 120,000 distinct CDR3 sequences, roughly 94% being singletons. Sequenced input: CD4+ T cells from PBMCs. This chain joins TRBV4-2 and TRBJ1-4, with a possible D match to TRBD1 (5 bases). This clonotype originated in a human donor in good health. CDR3 protein: CASSQATVREKLFF. The CDR3 DNA reads as TGTGCCAGCAGCCAAGCGACAGTCAGGGAAAAACTGTTTTTT.